What follows are 10 T cell receptor beta chains derived from one specimen sequenced in a study of blood T cell repertoires in COVID-19. Generated by immunoSEQ multiplex PCR, the TCRdb table keeps only in-frame clones and is missing some. The sample lists 250,000 to 300,000 clones; around 89% were seen once. Sequencing used PBMCs or T cells enriched from blood (not recorded which). The receptors were sampled from a man between 40 and 49 years old who had recovered from COVID-19.

The rearrangement links TRBV3-1 (or the pseudogene TRBV3-2) to TRBJ2-1; D is uncertain. The V end was cut by 0 bases, the J end by 1 base, with 4 bases between. The CDR3 runs 14 residues. Germline V gives CDR1 LGHDT, CDR2 YNNKEL (reference sequence). The CDR3 loop reads CASSQERSYNEQFF. Here the CDR3 DNA reads TGTGCCAGCAGCCAAGAGAGGTCCTACAATGAGCAGTTCTTC.

V is TRBV18 and J is TRBJ1-5; TRBD1 might be the D (6 bases). Trimming removed 1 base at V and 3 bases at J, with 13 bases between. This CDR3 has 16 amino acids. Germline lookup yields CDR1 KGHSH and CDR2 LQKENI. For the CDR3, the DNA is TGTGCCAGCTCACCACTTTCGACAGGCACCAATCAGCCCCAGCATTTT. The encoded protein is CASSPLSTGTNQPQHF. Supplemented by reference TRBV18 and TRBJ1-5, the full variable domain reads NAGVMQNPRHLVRRRGQEARLRCSPMKGHSHVYWYRQLPEEGLKFMVYLQKENIIDESGMPKERFSAEFPKEGPSILRIQQVVRGDSAAYFCASSPLSTGTNQPQHFGDGTRLSIL.

This chain joins TRBV19 and TRBJ1-1; D gene unclear. In germline, CDR1 is LNHDA, CDR2 SQIVND (reference sequence). The ends were cut back, 0 bases at V and 4 bases at J, with 12 bases in the middle. The CDR3 length is 15 residues. The CDR3 here is CASSIEPRAGTEAFF. CDR3 DNA sequence: TGTGCCAGTAGTATAGAGCCACGGGCGGGCACTGAAGCTTTCTTT. Full variable domain (remainder filled in from reference TRBV19 and TRBJ1-1): DGGITQSPKYLFRKEGQNVTLSCEQNLNHDAMYWYRQDPGQGLRLIYYSQIVNDFQKGDIAEGYSVSREKKESFPLTVTSAQKNPTAFYLCASSIEPRAGTEAFFGQGTRLTVV.

The chain employs TRBV25-1 and TRBJ1-2, with 7 bases fitting TRBD1. This CDR3 region has 13 residues. V was clipped by 7 bases and J by 4 bases; unmatched bases: 6. Looked up from germline, CDR1 is MGHDK and CDR2 is SYGVNS. The CDR3 protein is CASTEAGGYGYTF. For the CDR3, the DNA is TGTGCCAGCACCGAGGCAGGGGGCTATGGCTACACCTTC.

The rearrangement joins TRBV4-2 to TRBJ2-5; TRBD2 matches 9 bases. The CDR3 has 14 residues. From germline, CDR1 is LGHNA and CDR2 YNFKEQ. V shed 1 base and J 5 bases; nucleotides not matched to a gene: 2. In DNA, the CDR3 is TGTGCCAGCAGCCAAGCGCGGGAGGGTGAGACCCAGTACTTC. Translating it yields CASSQAREGETQYF.

CDR3 bases: TGTGCCATGGACAGTCCGAACACTGAAGCTTTCTTT. Residues: CAMDSPNTEAFF. The rearrangement uses TRBV30 and TRBJ1-1, with D possibly being TRBD1 (6 bases). The CDR3 extends over 12 amino acids. From germline, CDR1 is GTSNPN and CDR2 SVGIG (reference sequence). Trimming shortened V by 8 bases and J by 1 base, and 11 bases separated the two germline ends.

This clone occurred a few times. The V gene is TRBV19, the J gene TRBJ1-2; the D is unclear. V was clipped by 2 bases and J by 4 bases, with 8 bases between them. Germline V gene sequence: CDR1 LNHDA, CDR2 SQIVND (reference sequence). This CDR3 is built from 13 residues. The CDR3 reads CASSIPRSYGYTF. CDR3 nucleotide sequence: TGTGCCAGTAGTATACCGCGGAGCTATGGCTACACCTTC.

This rearrangement joins TRBV19 to TRBJ2-5, with TRBD2 matching over 9 bases. Per germline, CDR1 LNHDA and CDR2 SQIVND (reference sequence). The J segment lost 5 bases and the V segment lost 3 bases, leaving 7 bases of the junction unmatched. The CDR3 covers 15 residues. CDR3 nucleotides: TGTGCCAGTAGTATCCTTGGCGGGAGGGGTGAGACCCAGTACTTC. Translating it yields CASSILGGRGETQYF.

The rearrangement uses TRBV5-1 and TRBJ1-1; D unresolved. The CDR3 totals 13 residues. V was cut by 5 bases and J by 0 bases, with 8 bases left in between. Germline assignment: CDR1 SGHRS and CDR2 YFSETQ. The CDR3 region is CASRQTMNTEAFF. The CDR3 DNA reads TGCGCCAGCAGACAGACCATGAACACTGAAGCTTTCTTT.

The gene calls are TRBV16 and TRBJ2-3; the D gene could be TRBD1 or TRBD2 (6 bases each). The V and J ends lost 4 bases and 1 base respectively, with 12 bases between them. CDR1 KGHSY and CDR2 FQNENV come from the germline V gene. The CDR3 loop spans 15 amino acids. For the CDR3, the DNA is TGTGCCAGCAGCCCATCGGGGGCTGGCACAGATACGCAGTATTTT. Translating gives CASSPSGAGTDTQYF.